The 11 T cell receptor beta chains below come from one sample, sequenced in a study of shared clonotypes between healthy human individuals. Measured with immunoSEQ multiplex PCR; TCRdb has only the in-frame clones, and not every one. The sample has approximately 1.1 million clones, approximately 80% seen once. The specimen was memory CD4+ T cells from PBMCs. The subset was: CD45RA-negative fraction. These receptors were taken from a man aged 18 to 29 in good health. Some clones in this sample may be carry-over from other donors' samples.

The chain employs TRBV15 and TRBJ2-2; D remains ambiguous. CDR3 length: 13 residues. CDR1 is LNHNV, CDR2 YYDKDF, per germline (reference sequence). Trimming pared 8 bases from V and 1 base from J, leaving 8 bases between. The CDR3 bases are TGTGCCACCGACAAGGGGAACACCGGGGAGCTGTTTTTT. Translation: CATDKGNTGELFF.

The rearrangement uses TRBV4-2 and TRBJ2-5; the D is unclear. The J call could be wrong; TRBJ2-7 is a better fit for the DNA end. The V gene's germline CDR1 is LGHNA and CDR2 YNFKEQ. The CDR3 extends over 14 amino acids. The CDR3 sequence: CASSRASGSYEQYF. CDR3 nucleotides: TGTGCCAGCAGCCGAGCTTCGGGCTCCTACGAGCAGTACTTC.

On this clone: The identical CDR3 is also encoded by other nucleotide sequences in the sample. The CDR3 is CASSLGAPFTGELFF. The CDR3 coding sequence is TGCGCCAGCAGCTTGGGGGCCCCTTTCACCGGGGAGCTGTTTTTT. The V call is TRBV5-1, the J call TRBJ2-2, with D uncertain. This CDR3 comprises 15 residues. The V gene lost 0 bases and the J gene lost 4 bases, with 10 bases spanning the gap. Germline CDR1 SGHRS, CDR2 YFSETQ.

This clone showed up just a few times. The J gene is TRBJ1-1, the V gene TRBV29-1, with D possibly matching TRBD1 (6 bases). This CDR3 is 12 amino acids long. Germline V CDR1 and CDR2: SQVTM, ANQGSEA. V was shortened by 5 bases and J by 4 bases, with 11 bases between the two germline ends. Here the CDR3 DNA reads TGCAGCGTTCAGGGGTTTGGCACTGAAGCTTTCTTT. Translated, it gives CSVQGFGTEAFF.

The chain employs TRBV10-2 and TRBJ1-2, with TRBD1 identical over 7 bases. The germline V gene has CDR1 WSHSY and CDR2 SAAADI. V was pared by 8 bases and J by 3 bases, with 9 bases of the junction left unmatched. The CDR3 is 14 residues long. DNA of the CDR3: TGCGCCAGCTCACCCGGGACAGCTTACTATGGCTACACCTTC. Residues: CASSPGTAYYGYTF.

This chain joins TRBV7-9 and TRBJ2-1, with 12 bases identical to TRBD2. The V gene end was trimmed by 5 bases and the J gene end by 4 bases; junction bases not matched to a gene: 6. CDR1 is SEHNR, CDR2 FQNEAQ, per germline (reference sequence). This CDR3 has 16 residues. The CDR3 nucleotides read TGTGCCAGCAGCACCTGGACTAGCGGGAATTACAATGAGCAGTTCTTC. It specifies CASSTWTSGNYNEQFF.

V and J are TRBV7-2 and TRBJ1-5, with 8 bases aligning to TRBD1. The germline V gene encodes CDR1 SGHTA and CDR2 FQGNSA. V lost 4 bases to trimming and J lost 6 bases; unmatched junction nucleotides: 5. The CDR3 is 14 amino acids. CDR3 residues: CASSSGQGGQPQHF. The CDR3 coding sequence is TGTGCCAGCAGCTCTGGACAGGGCGGTCAGCCCCAGCATTTT.

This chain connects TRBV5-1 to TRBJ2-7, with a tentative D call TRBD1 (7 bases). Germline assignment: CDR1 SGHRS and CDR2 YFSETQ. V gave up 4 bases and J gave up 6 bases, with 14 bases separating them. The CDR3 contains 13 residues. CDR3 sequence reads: CASSLQQGGEQYF. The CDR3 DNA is TGCGCCAGCAGCCTGCAGCAGGGGGGCGAGCAGTACTTC.

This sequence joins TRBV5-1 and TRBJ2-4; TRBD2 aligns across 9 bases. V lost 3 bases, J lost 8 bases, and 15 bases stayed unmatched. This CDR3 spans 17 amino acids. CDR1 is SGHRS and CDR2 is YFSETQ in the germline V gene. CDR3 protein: CASSSPGAGGPVDIQYF. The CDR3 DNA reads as TGCGCCAGCAGCTCCCCGGGGGCGGGAGGGCCAGTAGACATTCAGTACTTC.

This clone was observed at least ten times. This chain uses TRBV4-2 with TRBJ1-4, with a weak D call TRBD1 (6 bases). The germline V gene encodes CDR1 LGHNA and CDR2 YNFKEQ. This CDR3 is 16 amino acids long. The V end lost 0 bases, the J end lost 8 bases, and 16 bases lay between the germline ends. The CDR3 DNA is TGTGCCAGCAGCCAAGAAACCGTGGGGGCGGGAGAAAAACTGTTTTTT. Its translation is CASSQETVGAGEKLFF.

The CDR3 sequence: CASTILAGFYNEQFF. CDR3 bases: TGTGCCAGCACTATCCTAGCGGGTTTCTACAATGAGCAGTTCTTC. The chain joins TRBV2 to TRBJ2-1; 8 bases match TRBD2. The CDR3 spans 15 residues. Trimming cost V 7 bases and J 3 bases; bases outside gene matches: 8. Germline V gene lookup returns CDR1 SNHLY and CDR2 FYNNEI.